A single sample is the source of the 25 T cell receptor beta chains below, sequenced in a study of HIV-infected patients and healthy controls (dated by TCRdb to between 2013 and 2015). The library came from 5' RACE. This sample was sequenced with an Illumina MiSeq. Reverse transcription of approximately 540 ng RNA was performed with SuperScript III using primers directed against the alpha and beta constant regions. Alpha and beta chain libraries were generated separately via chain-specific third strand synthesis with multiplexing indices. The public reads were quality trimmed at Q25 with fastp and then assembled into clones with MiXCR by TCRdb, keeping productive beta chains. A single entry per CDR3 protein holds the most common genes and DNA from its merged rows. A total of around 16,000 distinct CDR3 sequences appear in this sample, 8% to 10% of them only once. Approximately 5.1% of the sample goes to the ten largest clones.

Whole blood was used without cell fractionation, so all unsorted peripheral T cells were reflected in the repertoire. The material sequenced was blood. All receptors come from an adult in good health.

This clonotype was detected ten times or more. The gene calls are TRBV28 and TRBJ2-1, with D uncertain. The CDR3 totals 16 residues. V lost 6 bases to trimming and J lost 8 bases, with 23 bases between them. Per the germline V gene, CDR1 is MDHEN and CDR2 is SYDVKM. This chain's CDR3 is CASSPTRTTANDEQFF. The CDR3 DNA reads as TGTGCCAGCAGCCCTACAAGGACGACGGCCAATGATGAGCAGTTCTTC.

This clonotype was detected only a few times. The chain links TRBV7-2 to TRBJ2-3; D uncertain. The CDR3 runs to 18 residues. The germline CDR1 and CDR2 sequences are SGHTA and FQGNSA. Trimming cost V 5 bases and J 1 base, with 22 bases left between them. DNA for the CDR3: TGTGCCAGCAGCGCCTTAAATGCTGGGGTTTTAGGCACAGATACGCAGTATTTT. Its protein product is CASSALNAGVLGTDTQYF.

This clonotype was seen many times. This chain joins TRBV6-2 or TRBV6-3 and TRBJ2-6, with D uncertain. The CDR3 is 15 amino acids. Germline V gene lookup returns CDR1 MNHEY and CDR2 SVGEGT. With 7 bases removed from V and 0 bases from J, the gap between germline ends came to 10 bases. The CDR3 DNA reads TGTGCCAGCACACAGACCCTCTCTGGGGCCAACGTCCTGACTTTC. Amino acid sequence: CASTQTLSGANVLTF.

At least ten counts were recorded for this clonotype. Here the CDR3 DNA reads TGTGCCAGCTCACCAGGGACTAGCGGGAGTCCAGATACGCAGTATTTT. This translates into CASSPGTSGSPDTQYF. V and J are TRBV18 and TRBJ2-3, with TRBD2 matching over 14 bases. This CDR3 comprises 16 residues. V lost 2 bases, J lost 4 bases, and 2 bases stayed unmatched. CDR1 KGHSH and CDR2 LQKENI come from the germline V gene.

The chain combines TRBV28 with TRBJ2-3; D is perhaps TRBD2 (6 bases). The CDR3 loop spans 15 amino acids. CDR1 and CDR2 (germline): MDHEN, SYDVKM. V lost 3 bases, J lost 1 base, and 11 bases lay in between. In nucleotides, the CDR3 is TGTGCCAGCAGTTTTCAGCGGGCTCGCACAGATACGCAGTATTTT. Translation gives CASSFQRARTDTQYF. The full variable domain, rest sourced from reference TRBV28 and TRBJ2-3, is DVKVTQSSRYLVKRTGEKVFLECVQDMDHENMFWYRQDPGLGLRLIYFSYDVKMKEKGDIPEGYSVSREKKERFSLILESASTNQTSMYLCASSFQRARTDTQYFGPGTRLTVL.

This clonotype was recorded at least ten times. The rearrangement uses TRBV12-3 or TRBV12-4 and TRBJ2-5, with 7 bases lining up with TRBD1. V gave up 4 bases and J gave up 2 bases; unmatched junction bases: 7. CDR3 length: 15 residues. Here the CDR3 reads CASSSDRALQETQYF. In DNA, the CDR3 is TGTGCCAGCAGTTCCGACAGGGCACTTCAAGAGACCCAGTACTTC.

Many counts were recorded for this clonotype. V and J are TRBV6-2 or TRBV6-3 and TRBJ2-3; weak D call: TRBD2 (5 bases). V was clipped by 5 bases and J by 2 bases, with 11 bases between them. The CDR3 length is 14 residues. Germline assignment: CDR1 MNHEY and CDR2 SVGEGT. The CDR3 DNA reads TGTGCCAGCAGTGGGCTAGCCCACACAGATACGCAGTATTTT. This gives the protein CASSGLAHTDTQYF.

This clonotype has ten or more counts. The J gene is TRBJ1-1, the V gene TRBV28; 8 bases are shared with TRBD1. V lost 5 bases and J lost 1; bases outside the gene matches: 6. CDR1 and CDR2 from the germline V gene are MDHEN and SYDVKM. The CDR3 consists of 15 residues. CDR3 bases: TGTGCCAGCAGTGAACAGGGGGTGCCGAACACTGAAGCTTTCTTT. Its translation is CASSEQGVPNTEAFF. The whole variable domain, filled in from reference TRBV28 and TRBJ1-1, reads DVKVTQSSRYLVKRTGEKVFLECVQDMDHENMFWYRQDPGLGLRLIYFSYDVKMKEKGDIPEGYSVSREKKERFSLILESASTNQTSMYLCASSEQGVPNTEAFFGQGTRLTVV.

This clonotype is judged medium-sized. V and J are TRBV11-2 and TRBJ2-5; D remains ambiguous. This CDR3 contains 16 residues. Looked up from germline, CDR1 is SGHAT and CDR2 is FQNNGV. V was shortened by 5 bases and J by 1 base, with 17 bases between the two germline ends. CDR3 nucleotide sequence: TGTGCCAGCAGCCCTGATGGTGCGGCAGTCCAAGAGACCCAGTACTTC. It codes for CASSPDGAAVQETQYF.

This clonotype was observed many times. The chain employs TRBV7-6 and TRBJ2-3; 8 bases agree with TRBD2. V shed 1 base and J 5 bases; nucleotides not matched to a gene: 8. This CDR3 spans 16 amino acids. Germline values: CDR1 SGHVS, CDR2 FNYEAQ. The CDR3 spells CASSLDGSGKGDTQYF. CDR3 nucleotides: TGTGCCAGCAGCTTAGATGGTAGCGGGAAAGGAGATACGCAGTATTTT.

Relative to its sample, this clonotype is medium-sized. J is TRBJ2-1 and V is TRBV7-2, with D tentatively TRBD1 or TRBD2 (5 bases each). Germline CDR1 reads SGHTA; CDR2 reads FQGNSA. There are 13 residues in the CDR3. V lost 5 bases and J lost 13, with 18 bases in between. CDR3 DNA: TGTGCCAGCAGCCCCCCGGGGCCTACTACTCAGTTCTTC. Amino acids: CASSPPGPTTQFF.

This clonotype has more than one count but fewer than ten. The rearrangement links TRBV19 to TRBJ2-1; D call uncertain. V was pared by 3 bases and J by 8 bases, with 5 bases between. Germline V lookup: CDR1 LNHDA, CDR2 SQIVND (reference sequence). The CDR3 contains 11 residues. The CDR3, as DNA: TGTGCCAGTAGTATCACCCATGAGCAGTTCTTC. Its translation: CASSITHEQFF.

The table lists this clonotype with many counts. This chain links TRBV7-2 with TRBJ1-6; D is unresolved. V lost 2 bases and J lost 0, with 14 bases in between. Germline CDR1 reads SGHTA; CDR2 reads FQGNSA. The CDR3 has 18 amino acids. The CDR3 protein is CASSLSFGIDSYNSPLHF. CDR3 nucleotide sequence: TGTGCCAGCAGCTTAAGTTTCGGTATAGACTCCTATAATTCACCCCTCCACTTT.

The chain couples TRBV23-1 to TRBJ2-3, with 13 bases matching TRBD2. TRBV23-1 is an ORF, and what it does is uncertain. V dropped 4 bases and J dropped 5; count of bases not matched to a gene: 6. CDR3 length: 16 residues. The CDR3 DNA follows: TGCGCCAGCAGTCCGGGGACTAGCGGGGCCCTAGATACGCAGTATTTT. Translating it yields CASSPGTSGALDTQYF.

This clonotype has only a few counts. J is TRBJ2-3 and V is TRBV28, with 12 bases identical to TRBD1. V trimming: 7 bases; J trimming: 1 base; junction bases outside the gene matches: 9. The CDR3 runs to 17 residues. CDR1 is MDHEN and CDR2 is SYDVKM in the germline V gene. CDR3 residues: CASTGTGGGFGTDTQYF. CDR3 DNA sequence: TGTGCCAGCACTGGGACAGGGGGCGGTTTTGGCACAGATACGCAGTATTTT.

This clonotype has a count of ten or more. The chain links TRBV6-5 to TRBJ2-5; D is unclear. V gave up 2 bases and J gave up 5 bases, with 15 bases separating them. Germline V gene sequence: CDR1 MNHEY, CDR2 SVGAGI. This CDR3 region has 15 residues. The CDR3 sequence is CASSYAAQPEETQYF. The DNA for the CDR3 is TGTGCCAGCAGTTACGCGGCTCAGCCGGAGGAGACCCAGTACTTC.

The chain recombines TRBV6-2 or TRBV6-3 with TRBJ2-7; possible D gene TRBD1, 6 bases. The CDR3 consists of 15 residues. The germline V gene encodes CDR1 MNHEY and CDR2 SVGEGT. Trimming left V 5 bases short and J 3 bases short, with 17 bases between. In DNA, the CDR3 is TGTGCCAGCAGTGACAGCCGAGGACAGCTCTACGAGCAGTACTTC. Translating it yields CASSDSRGQLYEQYF.

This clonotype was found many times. In nucleotides, the CDR3 is TGTGCCAGCAGCTTATATAAGGAACTGGGACAGGTGGGGAAGGATGAGCAGTTCTTC. Translation: CASSLYKELGQVGKDEQFF. This chain uses TRBV7-9 with TRBJ2-1, with 8 positions matching TRBD1. This CDR3 has 19 amino acids. V was pared by 2 bases and J by 8 bases, with 20 bases of the junction left unmatched. Germline V gene sequence: CDR1 SEHNR, CDR2 FQNEAQ (reference sequence).

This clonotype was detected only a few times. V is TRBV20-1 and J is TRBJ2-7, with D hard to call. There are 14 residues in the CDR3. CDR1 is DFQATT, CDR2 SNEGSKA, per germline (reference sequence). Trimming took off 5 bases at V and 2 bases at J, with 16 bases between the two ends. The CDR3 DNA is TGCAGTGCTCGATCTTCCTTGGGGACCTACGAGCAGTACTTC. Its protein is CSARSSLGTYEQYF.

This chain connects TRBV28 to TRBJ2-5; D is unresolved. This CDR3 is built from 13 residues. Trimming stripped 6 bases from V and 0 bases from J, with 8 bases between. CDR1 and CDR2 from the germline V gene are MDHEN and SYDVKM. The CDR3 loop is CASRESDQETQYF. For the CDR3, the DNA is TGTGCCAGCAGAGAGTCGGACCAAGAGACCCAGTACTTC. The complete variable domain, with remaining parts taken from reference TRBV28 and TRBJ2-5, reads DVKVTQSSRYLVKRTGEKVFLECVQDMDHENMFWYRQDPGLGLRLIYFSYDVKMKEKGDIPEGYSVSREKKERFSLILESASTNQTSMYLCASRESDQETQYFGPGTRLLVL.

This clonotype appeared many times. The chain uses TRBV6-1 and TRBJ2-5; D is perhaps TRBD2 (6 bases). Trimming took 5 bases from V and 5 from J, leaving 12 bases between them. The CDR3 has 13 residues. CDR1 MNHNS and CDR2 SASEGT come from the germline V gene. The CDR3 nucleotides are TGTGCCAGCAGTCCCCTAGCGCAGGAGACCCAGTACTTC. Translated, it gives CASSPLAQETQYF.

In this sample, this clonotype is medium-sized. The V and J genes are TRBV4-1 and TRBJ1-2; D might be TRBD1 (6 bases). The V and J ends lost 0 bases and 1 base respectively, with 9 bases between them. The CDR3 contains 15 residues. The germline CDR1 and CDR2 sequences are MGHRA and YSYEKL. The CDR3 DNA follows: TGCGCCAGCAGCCAAGAGGACAGAAGTAACTATGGCTACACCTTC. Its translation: CASSQEDRSNYGYTF.

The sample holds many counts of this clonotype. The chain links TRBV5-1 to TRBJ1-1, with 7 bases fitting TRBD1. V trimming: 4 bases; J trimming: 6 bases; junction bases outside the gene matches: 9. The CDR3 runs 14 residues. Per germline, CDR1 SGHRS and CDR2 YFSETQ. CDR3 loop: CASSVQTGSPEAFF. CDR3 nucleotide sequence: TGCGCCAGCAGCGTTCAGACAGGGTCCCCTGAAGCTTTCTTT.

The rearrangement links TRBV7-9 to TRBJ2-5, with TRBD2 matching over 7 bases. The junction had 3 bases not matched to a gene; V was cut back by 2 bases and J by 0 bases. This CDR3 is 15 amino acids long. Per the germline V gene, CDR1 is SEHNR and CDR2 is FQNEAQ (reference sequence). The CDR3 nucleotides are TGTGCCAGCAGCTTAATTAGCGGGTACCAAGAGACCCAGTACTTC. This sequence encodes CASSLISGYQETQYF.

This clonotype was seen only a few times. The CDR3 loop is CASSDGSGSGETQYF. In DNA form, the CDR3 reads TGCGCCAGCAGTGATGGTAGCGGGAGTGGGGAGACCCAGTACTTC. This rearrangement joins TRBV10-2 to TRBJ2-5; TRBD2 agrees at 9 bases. After removal of 3 bases from V and 5 bases from J, the junction contained 7 bases not matched to a gene. CDR3 length: 15 residues. Germline V gives CDR1 WSHSY, CDR2 SAAADI.